This TCR beta chain was retrieved from a study of control samples from healthy donors and cancer patients. The table came from immunoSEQ multiplex PCR; TCRdb's copy has only in-frame clones and leaves some out. The data contain 200,000 or so clones, about 95% of them singletons. With 0 bases removed from V and 3 bases from J, the gap between germline ends came to 11 bases. CDR1 and CDR2 from the germline V gene are SEHNR and FQNEAQ (reference sequence). This CDR3 has 16 amino acids. The J gene is TRBJ1-4, the V gene TRBV7-9; no clear D gene. Sequences were obtained from blood. This TCR derives from a man aged 50-59 years in good health. CDR3 nucleotide sequence: TGTGCCAGCAGCTTAGCCACGGGTGGAGCTAATGAAAAACTGTTTTTT. Its translation: CASSLATGGANEKLFF.